This T cell receptor (beta chain) was profiled in a study of T cell responses to AZD1222 COVID-19 vaccine. Assay: immunoSEQ multiplex PCR; the TCRdb copy retains only in-frame clones and omits some. The repertoire holds about 140,000 clones, with roughly 89% as singletons. General observations from the study: As reported, nearly half of all spike-specific TCRs target variant regions that are unmutated.

On this clone: Its specificity is not known.

The sequences come from peripheral blood, collected 28 days after the second AZD1222 dose. The receptor's source is an adult who received the AZD1222 COVID-19 vaccine.

Here the CDR3 DNA reads TGTGCCAGCAGTCCACAGACAGCAACTAACTATGGCTACACCTTC. Translating gives CASSPQTATNYGYTF. This chain links TRBV6-2 or TRBV6-3 with TRBJ1-2; D may be TRBD1 (5 bases). V gave up 5 bases and J gave up 0 bases, with 13 bases separating them. The CDR3 sequence is 15 residues long. CDR1 MNHEY and CDR2 SVGEGT come from the germline V gene.